The next 17 T cell receptor beta chains were all read from a single sample in a study of shared clonotypes between healthy human individuals. The table came from immunoSEQ multiplex PCR; TCRdb's copy has only in-frame clones and leaves some out. This repertoire shows some 2,500,000 clones, under 95% found once; its top ten account for approximately 0.39%. Sequencing input: naive CD4+ T cells from PBMCs. Subset denoted: CD45RA+ positively selected. These receptors all come from a man younger than 35 in good health. Some clones in this sample may be carry-over from other donors' samples.

The genes are TRBV18 and TRBJ2-1; TRBD2 matches at 7 bases. The CDR3 runs 15 residues. The junction had 10 bases not matched to a gene; V was cut back by 3 bases and J by 8 bases. Per germline, CDR1 KGHSH and CDR2 LQKENI. Here the CDR3 reads CASSPGLAEGDEQFF. DNA of the CDR3: TGTGCCAGCTCACCTGGCCTAGCGGAGGGAGATGAGCAGTTCTTC.

This clone was observed once. The chain couples TRBV2 to TRBJ2-2; 9 nucleotides align to TRBD1. The V segment lost 6 bases and the J segment 7 bases; nucleotides outside the gene matches: 12. CDR3 length: 16 amino acids. In germline, CDR1 is SNHLY, CDR2 FYNNEI. The chain's CDR3 is CASSQLRTGEDGELFF. CDR3 DNA: TGTGCCAGCAGCCAGCTCCGGACAGGGGAGGACGGGGAGCTGTTTTTT.

V and J are TRBV19 and TRBJ1-2, with TRBD1 as a possible D gene (6 bases). Germline loops: CDR1 LNHDA, CDR2 SQIVND (reference sequence). The CDR3 length is 13 residues. V was clipped by 5 bases and J by 6 bases, with 13 bases between them. CDR3 coding DNA: TGTGCCAGTAGTCTACAGGGAATCGATGGCTACACCTTC. Protein product: CASSLQGIDGYTF.

The chain is built from TRBV19 and TRBJ2-1; D is unresolved. Deletions cut 8 bases from V and 5 bases from J, with 19 bases between. CDR1 LNHDA and CDR2 SQIVND come from the germline V gene (reference sequence). The CDR3 extends over 15 amino acids. In DNA, the CDR3 is TGTGCCAGTGAGCCTCTCCGGTCCCCAAACAATGAGCAGTTCTTC. Translated, it gives CASEPLRSPNNEQFF.

The rearrangement links TRBV2 to TRBJ1-5; 9 nucleotides match TRBD1. Losses at the gene ends were 5 bases for V and 5 bases for J; bases not matched to a gene: 4. Germline V gene lookup returns CDR1 SNHLY and CDR2 FYNNEI. The CDR3 is made up of 14 amino acids. The CDR3 sequence is CASSWDRAYQPQHF. The CDR3 nucleotides are TGTGCCAGCAGTTGGGACAGGGCCTATCAGCCCCAGCATTTT.

This clone was counted a single time. The rearrangement uses TRBV5-1 and TRBJ2-3; 13 nucleotides match TRBD2. The V segment lost 4 bases and the J segment 6 bases; nucleotides outside the gene matches: 11. The CDR3 runs 17 residues. CDR1 SGHRS and CDR2 YFSETQ come from the germline V gene. The CDR3: CASSPSTGLAGADTQYF. CDR3 nucleotide sequence: TGCGCCAGCAGCCCGAGTACAGGACTAGCGGGAGCTGATACGCAGTATTTT. The full variable domain, rest sourced from reference TRBV5-1 and TRBJ2-3, is KAGVTQTPRYLIKTRGQQVTLSCSPISGHRSVSWYQQTPGQGLQFLFEYFSETQRNKGNFPGRFSGRQFSNSRSEMNVSTLELGDSALYLCASSPSTGLAGADTQYFGPGTRLTVL.

This chain links TRBV6-5 with TRBJ1-6; D is undetermined. V shed 6 bases and J shed 13 bases, with 22 bases lying between them. Per the germline V gene, CDR1 is MNHEY and CDR2 is SVGAGI. This CDR3 is built from 15 residues. The CDR3 nucleotides read TGTGCCAGCAGGCTGTTGGGCCAGACTCGCTCGCCCCTCCACTTT. It translates to CASRLLGQTRSPLHF.

The J gene is TRBJ1-2, the V gene TRBV13; weak D call: TRBD1 (6 bases). The CDR3 covers 14 residues. Trimming cost V 3 bases and J 3 bases, with 11 bases left between them. The germline V gene encodes CDR1 PRHDT and CDR2 FYEKMQ (reference sequence). CDR3 sequence (DNA): TGTGCCAGCAGCTTTTTTGGACAGCACTATGGCTACACCTTC. Amino acid sequence: CASSFFGQHYGYTF.

The chain carries TRBV5-4 and TRBJ2-1, with 7 bases fitting TRBD2. The CDR3 is 14 amino acids. V was pared by 3 bases and J by 9 bases, with 9 bases of the junction left unmatched. In germline, CDR1 is SGHNT, CDR2 YYREEE (reference sequence). The CDR3 loop is CASSYPSGQGEQFF. CDR3 DNA sequence: TGTGCCAGCAGCTATCCTAGCGGCCAGGGTGAGCAGTTCTTC.

V usage is TRBV27 and J usage is TRBJ2-5; no clear D gene. CDR1 MNHEY and CDR2 SMNVEV come from the germline V gene (reference sequence). The CDR3 has 14 residues. Trimming pared 3 bases from V and 2 bases from J, leaving 10 bases between. The CDR3 DNA sequence: TGTGCCAGCAGTTTCGGGTACAGACAAGAGACCCAGTACTTC. Translation: CASSFGYRQETQYF.

This rearrangement joins TRBV11-2 to TRBJ1-1; a weak D match, TRBD1 (6 bases). The germline gives CDR1 SGHAT, CDR2 FQNNGV. CDR3 length: 16 residues. The V end lost 1 base, the J end lost 5 bases, and 17 bases lay between the germline ends. CDR3 loop: CASSLVRTAGGTEAFF. The CDR3 DNA reads TGTGCCAGCAGCTTAGTTCGGACAGCGGGAGGGACTGAAGCTTTCTTT.

The chain couples TRBV4-3 to TRBJ2-1, with D uncertain. Germline V lookup: CDR1 LGHNA, CDR2 YSLEER. Trimming cost V 0 bases and J 2 bases, with 8 bases left between them. CDR3 length equals 15 residues. DNA for the CDR3: TGCGCCAGCAGCCAAGATCCCGGAGCCTACAATGAGCAGTTCTTC. It translates to CASSQDPGAYNEQFF.

This chain joins TRBV7-9 and TRBJ2-3; D might be TRBD1 or TRBD2, each matching 5 bases. This CDR3 contains 14 residues. Between the trimmed V and J ends, which lost 3 bases and 1 base, there was a span of 8 bases. Per the germline V gene, CDR1 is SEHNR and CDR2 is FQNEAQ (reference sequence). The CDR3 protein is CASSLGDGTDTQYF. CDR3 in DNA: TGTGCCAGCAGCTTGGGGGACGGCACAGATACGCAGTATTTT.

This clone was seen a handful of times. Other nucleotide sequences from this sample produce the same CDR3. The chain couples TRBV5-1 to TRBJ2-7; 9 positions agree with TRBD1. Germline CDR1 SGHRS, CDR2 YFSETQ. This CDR3 spans 14 amino acids. V shed 3 bases, J shed 0 bases, and the junction held 1 base outside the gene matches. As DNA, the CDR3 is TGCGCCAGCAGCTCGACAGGGGGCTCCTACGAGCAGTACTTC. This codes for CASSSTGGSYEQYF.

The chain has TRBV6-5 and TRBJ2-7, with TRBD2 matching over 7 bases. This CDR3 is built from 13 residues. Germline CDR1 reads MNHEY; CDR2 reads SVGAGI. V gave up 2 bases and J gave up 7 bases; unmatched junction bases: 5. This CDR3 reads CASSYGHGGEQYF. The CDR3 bases are TGTGCCAGCAGTTACGGGCACGGGGGGGAGCAGTACTTC.

This clone is a singleton in its sample. The chain recombines TRBV4-1 with TRBJ2-7; D is unclear. Per germline, CDR1 MGHRA and CDR2 YSYEKL. Trimming shortened V by 1 base and J by 7 bases, and 11 bases separated the two germline ends. This CDR3 is built from 13 residues. The CDR3 DNA reads as TGCGCCAGCAGCCAAGTGGTACCGGAGGAGCAGTACTTC. This sequence encodes CASSQVVPEEQYF.

Of note for this clone: Other nucleotide sequences in the sample specify the same CDR3. The chain has TRBV28 and TRBJ1-1, with a tentative D call TRBD1 (6 bases). Trimming shortened V by 2 bases and J by 1 base, and 8 bases separated the two germline ends. Per germline, CDR1 MDHEN and CDR2 SYDVKM. The CDR3 is 14 amino acids. CDR3 sequence: CASSLGTPNTEAFF. In nucleotides, the CDR3 is TGTGCCAGCAGTTTAGGGACACCGAACACTGAAGCTTTCTTT.